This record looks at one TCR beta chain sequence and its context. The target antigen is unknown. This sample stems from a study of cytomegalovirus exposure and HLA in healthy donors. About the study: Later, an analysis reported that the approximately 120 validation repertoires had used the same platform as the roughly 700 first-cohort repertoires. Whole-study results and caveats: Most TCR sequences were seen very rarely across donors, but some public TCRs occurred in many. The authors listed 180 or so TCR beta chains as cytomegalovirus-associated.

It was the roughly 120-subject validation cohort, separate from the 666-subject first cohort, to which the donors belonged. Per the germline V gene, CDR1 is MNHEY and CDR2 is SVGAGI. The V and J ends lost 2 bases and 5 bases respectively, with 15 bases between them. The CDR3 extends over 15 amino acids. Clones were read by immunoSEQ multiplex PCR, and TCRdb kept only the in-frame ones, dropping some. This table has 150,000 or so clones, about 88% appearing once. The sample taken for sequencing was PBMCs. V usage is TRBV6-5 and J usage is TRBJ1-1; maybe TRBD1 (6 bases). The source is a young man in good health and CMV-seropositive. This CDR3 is CASSYGGREGTEAFF. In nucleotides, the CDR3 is TGTGCCAGCAGTTACGGGGGCAGGGAGGGAACTGAAGCTTTCTTT.